This is a list of T cell receptor beta chains from one sample in a study of shared clonotypes between healthy human individuals. Measured with immunoSEQ multiplex PCR; TCRdb has only the in-frame clones, and not every one. The profile shows 2 million to 2.5 million clones, just over 90% of them singletons. What was sequenced was naive CD8+ T cells from PBMCs. Receptors were obtained from a man aged 18-30 years in good health. Some clones in this sample may be carry-over from other donors' samples. Both conserved end residues are part of each CDR3. D genes are given only for firm matches. The size of a clone is reported for some rows only, either as once, few or many, or as a class for expanded clones.

v_gene: TRBV30
abundance: .
d_gene: .
j_gene: TRBJ1-1
len: 13
CDR3aa: CAWSVGGGTEAFF
CDR3nt: TGTGCCTGGAGTGTAGGGGGTGGAACTGAAGCTTTCTTT

v_gene: TRBV5-6
abundance: .
d_gene: .
j_gene: TRBJ2-1
len: 15
CDR3aa: CASSLSGRSYNEQFF
CDR3nt: TGTGCCAGCAGCTTATCGGGGCGGTCCTACAATGAGCAGTTCTTC

v_gene: TRBV10-3
abundance: .
d_gene: .
j_gene: TRBJ2-7
len: 12
CDR3aa: CATGQASYEQYF
CDR3nt: TGTGCCACCGGACAAGCATCCTACGAGCAGTACTTC

v_gene: TRBV5-1
abundance: .
d_gene: .
j_gene: TRBJ2-7
len: 12
CDR3aa: CASSLAGREQYF
CDR3nt: TGCGCCAGCAGCTTGGCAGGGCGCGAGCAGTACTTC

v_gene: TRBV12-5
abundance: .
d_gene: .
j_gene: TRBJ2-6
len: 15
CDR3aa: CASGFGSSGANVLTF
CDR3nt: TGTGCTAGTGGTTTCGGGAGCTCTGGGGCCAACGTCCTGACTTTC

v_gene: TRBV10-3
abundance: .
d_gene: TRBD1
j_gene: TRBJ1-1
len: 15
CDR3aa: CAISEGQGLNTEAFF
CDR3nt: TGTGCCATCAGTGAGGGACAGGGATTGAACACTGAAGCTTTCTTT

v_gene: TRBV28
abundance: .
d_gene: .
j_gene: TRBJ1-2
len: 15
CDR3aa: CASSLQGRRSYGYTF
CDR3nt: TGTGCCAGCAGTTTACAGGGACGTCGTAGCTATGGCTACACCTTC

v_gene: TRBV4-3
abundance: .
d_gene: TRBD1
j_gene: TRBJ1-1
len: 15
CDR3aa: CASSQVDRGGTEAFF
CDR3nt: TGCGCCAGCAGCCAGGTAGACAGGGGAGGGACTGAAGCTTTCTTT

v_gene: TRBV7-9
abundance: .
d_gene: .
j_gene: TRBJ1-1
len: 15
CDR3aa: CASSPRVEVNTEAFF
CDR3nt: TGTGCCAGCAGCCCGCGCGTGGAAGTAAACACTGAAGCTTTCTTT

v_gene: TRBV7-8
abundance: .
d_gene: TRBD2
j_gene: TRBJ2-7
len: 14
CDR3aa: CASSQAGGPYEQYF
CDR3nt: TGTGCCAGCAGCCAAGCGGGAGGTCCCTACGAGCAGTACTTC

v_gene: TRBV25-1
abundance: .
d_gene: .
j_gene: TRBJ1-2
len: 15
CDR3aa: CASSELRSGDYGYTF
CDR3nt: TGTGCCAGCAGTGAATTGAGGTCCGGAGACTATGGCTACACCTTC

v_gene: TRBV27
abundance: .
d_gene: .
j_gene: TRBJ2-7
len: 14
CDR3aa: CASSHGTPWYEQYF
CDR3nt: TGTGCCAGCAGCCACGGGACACCGTGGTACGAGCAGTACTTC

v_gene: TRBV14
abundance: .
d_gene: .
j_gene: TRBJ2-7
len: 15
CDR3aa: CASSQGAVLSYEQYF
CDR3nt: TGTGCCAGCAGCCAAGGGGCAGTACTTTCCTACGAGCAGTACTTC

v_gene: TRBV4-1
abundance: .
d_gene: TRBD2
j_gene: TRBJ2-7
len: 21
CDR3aa: CASSHSRPKGSRTSGPYEQYF
CDR3nt: TGCGCCAGCAGCCACAGCAGGCCCAAGGGCAGTAGGACTAGCGGCCCCTACGAGCAGTACTTC

v_gene: TRBV15
abundance: .
d_gene: TRBD1
j_gene: TRBJ1-4
len: 15
CDR3aa: CATSRGAGGREKLFF
CDR3nt: TGTGCCACCAGCAGAGGGGCAGGGGGACGCGAAAAACTGTTTTTT

v_gene: TRBV6-1
abundance: .
d_gene: TRBD2
j_gene: TRBJ2-7
len: 15
CDR3aa: CASSERLAVYYEQYF
CDR3nt: TGTGCCAGCAGTGAACGACTAGCGGTTTACTACGAGCAGTACTTC

v_gene: TRBV30
abundance: .
d_gene: .
j_gene: TRBJ1-2
len: 11
CDR3aa: CAWTDSYGYTF
CDR3nt: TGTGCCTGGACAGACAGCTATGGCTACACCTTC

v_gene: TRBV9
abundance: .
d_gene: TRBD2
j_gene: TRBJ2-2
len: 16
CDR3aa: CASSGRSGRDTGELFF
CDR3nt: TGTGCCAGCAGCGGACGTAGCGGGAGGGACACCGGGGAGCTGTTTTTT

v_gene: TRBV6-6
abundance: .
d_gene: .
j_gene: TRBJ1-1
len: 16
CDR3aa: CASSYSRGSPNTEAFF
CDR3nt: TGTGCCAGCAGTTACTCGAGAGGGTCTCCGAACACTGAAGCTTTCTTT

v_gene: TRBV7-9
abundance: .
d_gene: .
j_gene: TRBJ2-7
len: 14
CDR3aa: CASSLAQGYHEQYF
CDR3nt: TGTGCCAGCAGCTTGGCCCAGGGTTACCACGAGCAGTACTTC

v_gene: TRBV28
abundance: few
d_gene: .
j_gene: TRBJ1-5
len: 11
CDR3aa: CAIGLNQPQHF
CDR3nt: TGTGCCATAGGGCTCAATCAGCCCCAGCATTTT

v_gene: TRBV9
abundance: .
d_gene: .
j_gene: TRBJ2-1
len: 14
CDR3aa: CASSVEAVDNEQFF
CDR3nt: TGTGCCAGCAGCGTAGAGGCAGTAGACAATGAGCAGTTCTTC

v_gene: TRBV11-2
abundance: .
d_gene: TRBD1
j_gene: TRBJ2-2
len: 15
CDR3aa: CASRTGTGPSGELFF
CDR3nt: TGTGCCAGCAGAACCGGGACAGGTCCCTCCGGGGAGCTGTTTTTT

v_gene: TRBV27
abundance: .
d_gene: TRBD1
j_gene: TRBJ2-7
len: 17
CDR3aa: CASSLTVGTGVSYEQYF
CDR3nt: TGTGCCAGCAGTTTAACGGTGGGGACAGGGGTCTCCTACGAGCAGTACTTC

v_gene: TRBV6-5
abundance: .
d_gene: .
j_gene: TRBJ2-7
len: 14
CDR3aa: CASSYLGFSYEQYF
CDR3nt: TGTGCCAGCAGTTACCTAGGGTTCTCCTACGAGCAGTACTTC

v_gene: TRBV27
abundance: .
d_gene: .
j_gene: TRBJ1-1
len: 14
CDR3aa: CASTPGGANTEAFF
CDR3nt: TGTGCCAGCACGCCTGGGGGCGCAAACACTGAAGCTTTCTTT

v_gene: TRBV5-1
abundance: .
d_gene: TRBD2
j_gene: TRBJ2-5
len: 18
CDR3aa: CASSSGGTSGTLRETQYF
CDR3nt: TGCGCCAGCAGCTCGGGCGGGACTAGCGGGACACTTAGGGAGACCCAGTACTTC

v_gene: TRBV9
abundance: .
d_gene: .
j_gene: TRBJ1-2
len: 15
CDR3aa: CASSGAGAYSYGYTF
CDR3nt: TGTGCCAGCAGCGGGGCAGGGGCGTACAGCTATGGCTACACCTTC

v_gene: TRBV5-6
abundance: .
d_gene: .
j_gene: TRBJ1-4
len: 14
CDR3aa: CASSLGDTHEKLFF
CDR3nt: TGTGCCAGCAGCTTGGGGGACACGCACGAAAAACTGTTTTTT

v_gene: TRBV4-1
abundance: .
d_gene: .
j_gene: TRBJ2-1
len: 15
CDR3aa: CASSQDGPLPDEQFF
CDR3nt: TGCGCCAGCAGCCAAGATGGGCCGCTTCCCGATGAGCAGTTCTTC

v_gene: TRBV29-1
abundance: once
d_gene: .
j_gene: TRBJ1-2
len: 11
CDR3aa: CSVRVNYGYTF
CDR3nt: TGCAGCGTTAGGGTTAACTATGGCTACACCTTC

v_gene: TRBV5-4
abundance: .
d_gene: .
j_gene: TRBJ2-7
len: 12
CDR3aa: CASSLGGPRQYF
CDR3nt: TGTGCCAGCAGCTTGGGGGGTCCCCGGCAGTACTTC

v_gene: TRBV6-6
abundance: .
d_gene: .
j_gene: TRBJ2-1
len: 15
CDR3aa: CANSRRDSSYNEQFF
CDR3nt: TGTGCCAACTCCCGCCGGGACTCCTCCTACAATGAGCAGTTCTTC

v_gene: TRBV19
abundance: .
d_gene: .
j_gene: TRBJ1-1
len: 12
CDR3aa: CASSIGGIGAFF
CDR3nt: TGTGCCAGTAGTATAGGGGGGATTGGGGCTTTCTTT

v_gene: TRBV29-1
abundance: .
d_gene: TRBD1
j_gene: TRBJ2-1
len: 15
CDR3aa: CSVPGQGKGYNEQFF
CDR3nt: TGCAGCGTCCCGGGACAGGGTAAGGGGTACAATGAGCAGTTCTTC

v_gene: TRBV4-3
abundance: once
d_gene: .
j_gene: TRBJ1-1
len: 17
CDR3aa: CASSQDSGHLMNTEAFF
CDR3nt: TGCGCCAGCAGCCAAGATTCGGGACACCTCATGAACACTGAAGCTTTCTTT

v_gene: TRBV6-6
abundance: .
d_gene: .
j_gene: TRBJ2-7
len: 12
CDR3aa: CASSDRYYEQYF
CDR3nt: TGTGCCAGCAGTGACAGATACTACGAGCAGTACTTC

v_gene: TRBV13
abundance: .
d_gene: .
j_gene: TRBJ2-3
len: 15
CDR3aa: CASSLGRGSADTQYF
CDR3nt: TGTGCCAGCAGCTTAGGTCGGGGTAGTGCAGATACGCAGTATTTT

v_gene: TRBV10-2
abundance: .
d_gene: TRBD1
j_gene: TRBJ1-1
len: 15
CDR3aa: CASVGTGRGGTEAFF
CDR3nt: TGCGCCAGCGTTGGGACAGGTAGAGGCGGAACTGAAGCTTTCTTT

v_gene: TRBV7-8
abundance: .
d_gene: TRBD2
j_gene: TRBJ2-4
len: 19
CDR3aa: CASSLALAGGTLAKNIQYF
CDR3nt: TGTGCCAGCAGCTTAGCGCTAGCGGGAGGGACCCTAGCCAAAAACATTCAGTACTTC